What follows describes a single T cell receptor beta chain. The CDR3 extends over 14 amino acids. Trimming shortened V by 5 bases and J by 5 bases, and 13 bases separated the two germline ends. Per germline, CDR1 LNHDA and CDR2 SQIVND (reference sequence). Time point of the sample: persistent/refractory GD, antithyroid drugs over 5 years with positive TRAb. The TCR library used RNA extracted from PBMCs. Doctors identified Graves' disease using the American Thyroid Association guidelines. In building TCR beta libraries, iRepertoire HTBI primers were used together with Arm-PCR of CDR3 regions. One entry per CDR3 protein, called by TCRdb with MiXCR from the multiplex PCR reads. Here the sample spans 400,000 or so distinct CDR3 sequences, less than 25% being singletons. The sample is drawn from a study of regulatory T cells in long-lasting Graves disease. Overall study context: Persistence in Graves' disease denoted antithyroid drug use beyond 5 years alongside positive TSH receptor antibodies.

This sequence joins TRBV19 and TRBJ1-5; D is unresolved. Material: peripheral blood mononuclear cells (PBMCs), obtained when the disease was refractory, from a patient treated with antithyroid drugs. The origin of this receptor is a female donor with Graves disease. CDR3 DNA sequence: TGTGCCAGTAGTCGCGGGGTAGAGCATCAGCCCCAGCATTTT. Residues: CASSRGVEHQPQHF.